Presented here are 21 T cell receptor beta chains from one specimen sequenced in a study of T cell responses to AZD1222 COVID-19 vaccine. Profiling relied on immunoSEQ multiplex PCR, and the TCRdb table lists in-frame clones only, not all of them. Of around 120,000 clones in the sample, around 90% were seen once. This specimen was peripheral blood, taken on day 0 of AZD1222 vaccination. These receptors were taken from an adult in good health.

In its sample, this clone was seen once. The V call is TRBV7-8, the J call TRBJ1-3; D remains ambiguous. V lost 4 bases, J lost 0 bases, and 7 bases lay in between. The germline V gene encodes CDR1 SGHVS and CDR2 FQNEAQ. The CDR3 runs 14 residues. CDR3 region: CASSYWTSGNTIYF. CDR3 bases: TGTGCCAGCAGCTATTGGACCTCTGGAAACACCATATATTTT.

This clone was recorded a few times. J is TRBJ2-7 and V is TRBV30; possible D gene TRBD1, 6 bases. The CDR3 length is 13 residues. Trimming stripped 4 bases from V and 2 bases from J, with 12 bases between. The germline V gene encodes CDR1 GTSNPN and CDR2 SVGIG (reference sequence). This chain's CDR3 is CAWKPTGTYEQYF. In DNA, the CDR3 is TGTGCCTGGAAACCGACAGGAACCTACGAGCAGTACTTC. Using reference TRBV30 and TRBJ2-7 for the parts outside the CDR3, the full variable domain is SQTIHQWPATLVQPVGSPLSLECTVEGTSNPNLYWYRQAAGRGLQLLFYSVGIGQISSEVPQNLSASRPQDRQFILSSKKLLLSDSGFYLCAWKPTGTYEQYFGPGTRLTVT.

The sample holds one count of this clone. The V gene is TRBV5-6, the J gene TRBJ1-4; TRBD1 matches at 7 bases. With 5 bases clipped from V and 7 bases from J, the junction kept 8 bases outside the gene matches. This CDR3 spans 14 amino acids. Germline V gene sequence: CDR1 SGHDT, CDR2 YYEEEE. DNA for the CDR3: TGTGCCAGCAGTTCTACAGGGGAAGGTGAAAAACTGTTTTTT. It encodes CASSSTGEGEKLFF.

The chain employs TRBV24-1 and TRBJ2-4; 8 nucleotides match TRBD1. Germline-derived CDR1 and CDR2 are KGHDR and SFDVKD. CDR3 size: 14 residues. Germline trimming cut 3 bases from V and 6 bases from J; bases unmatched to any gene: 3. The CDR3 sequence is CATSDGTGSNIQYF. The CDR3 nucleotides are TGTGCCACCAGTGATGGGACAGGATCAAACATTCAGTACTTC.

This sequence joins TRBV9 and TRBJ1-4, with D uncertain. Germline V gene lookup returns CDR1 SGDLS and CDR2 YYNGEE. V was shortened by 1 base and J by 8 bases, with 15 bases between the two germline ends. The CDR3 is 15 amino acids. CDR3 protein: CASSVSGVAGEKLFF. DNA of the CDR3: TGTGCCAGCAGCGTAAGTGGTGTGGCGGGAGAAAAACTGTTTTTT. The whole variable domain, remainder taken from reference TRBV9 and TRBJ1-4, is DSGVTQTPKHLITATGQRVTLRCSPRSGDLSVYWYQQSLDQGLQFLIQYYNGEERAKGNILERFSAQQFPDLHSELNLSSLELGDSALYFCASSVSGVAGEKLFFGSGTQLSVL.

The J gene is TRBJ2-2, the V gene TRBV2; 8 bases fit TRBD2. Trimming cost V 5 bases and J 6 bases; bases outside gene matches: 5. From germline, CDR1 is SNHLY and CDR2 FYNNEI. The CDR3 is made up of 14 amino acids. Here the CDR3 DNA reads TGTGCCAGCAGTCAAAGCGGGAGCGCCGGGGAGCTGTTTTTT. This gives the protein CASSQSGSAGELFF.

The CDR3 DNA reads TGTGCCAGCTCACCTAGGACAGGGGGTATCTATGGCTACACCTTC. Translated: CASSPRTGGIYGYTF. The chain uses TRBV18 and TRBJ1-2, with 10 nucleotides matching TRBD1. The germline CDR1 and CDR2 sequences are KGHSH and LQKENI. Trimming cost V 3 bases and J 4 bases; bases outside gene matches: 5. The length of the CDR3 is 15 residues.

This chain uses TRBV11-2 with TRBJ2-7; 7 nucleotides align to TRBD2. CDR3 length equals 16 residues. CDR1 and CDR2 (germline): SGHAT, FQNNGV. The J segment lost 2 bases and the V segment lost 5 bases, leaving 12 bases of the junction unmatched. The CDR3 bases are TGTGCCAGCAGCCTGCCTAAGGGTGGGGGGGCCTACGAGCAGTACTTC. Protein: CASSLPKGGGAYEQYF.

This clone is categorized as medium-sized (0.01 to 0.1%). The rearrangement links TRBV5-1 to TRBJ1-4, with TRBD1 as a possible D gene (5 bases). The germline V gene encodes CDR1 SGHRS and CDR2 YFSETQ. The CDR3 totals 14 residues. Trimming took 0 bases from V and 3 from J, leaving 6 bases between them. The CDR3 is CASSLVGANEKLFF. The CDR3 nucleotides read TGCGCCAGCAGCTTGGTGGGGGCTAATGAAAAACTGTTTTTT.

The rearrangement joins TRBV7-2 to TRBJ2-5; TRBD2 agrees at 8 bases. The length of the CDR3 is 14 residues. CDR1 and CDR2 (germline): SGHTA, FQGNSA. V lost 2 bases and J lost 5; bases outside the gene matches: 4. The CDR3 loop reads CASSLSGSRETQYF. For the CDR3, the DNA is TGTGCCAGCAGCTTAAGCGGGAGTCGCGAGACCCAGTACTTC.

This clone was observed once. This chain uses TRBV3-1 (or the pseudogene TRBV3-2) with TRBJ2-2; D is ambiguous. CDR1 LGHDT and CDR2 YNNKEL come from the germline V gene (reference sequence). V dropped 1 base and J dropped 4 bases, with 7 bases sitting between them. The CDR3 contains 14 residues. The CDR3 nucleotides read TGTGCCAGCAGCCAAGTCCGTTTCACCGGGGAGCTGTTTTTT. As protein: CASSQVRFTGELFF.

The chain uses TRBV10-1 and TRBJ1-1, with TRBD1 matching over 10 bases. J lost 2 bases, V lost 6 bases, and 6 bases had no gene match. The germline gives CDR1 WNHNN, CDR2 SYGVQD (reference sequence). The CDR3 consists of 15 residues. CDR3 amino acids: CASSPGTGDNTEAFF. CDR3 in DNA: TGCGCCAGCAGCCCCGGGACAGGGGACAACACTGAAGCTTTCTTT.

The chain carries TRBV18 and TRBJ1-2; tentative D call: TRBD1 (5 bases). Trimming took off 2 bases at V and 8 bases at J, with 27 bases between the two ends. Germline V CDR1 and CDR2: KGHSH, LQKENI. The CDR3 contains 18 residues. CDR3 sequence (DNA): TGTGCCAGCTCACCAGCGCCCCAAACAGGCGCCGCTAACGGAGGCTACACCTTC. This encodes CASSPAPQTGAANGGYTF.

This rearrangement joins TRBV2 to TRBJ1-3; no clear D gene. This CDR3 region has 12 residues. Germline CDR1 and CDR2: SNHLY and FYNNEI. V was trimmed by 2 bases and J by 14 bases, leaving 13 bases between them. The CDR3 DNA reads TGTGCCAGCAGTGAAAGTACAATTTTAGTATATTTT. It translates to CASSESTILVYF.

This clone was picked up a small number of times. The V and J genes are TRBV7-2 and TRBJ2-2, with D unresolved. Germline assignment: CDR1 SGHTA and CDR2 FQGNSA. The CDR3 contains 13 residues. The germline V and J ends were trimmed by 3 bases and 3 bases, with 5 bases remaining between them. The CDR3 sequence is CASSFFDTGELFF. In DNA, the CDR3 is TGTGCCAGCAGCTTCTTCGACACCGGGGAGCTGTTTTTT.

The rearrangement joins TRBV9 to TRBJ2-7, with D perhaps TRBD1 or TRBD2 (5 bases each). The V and J ends lost 0 bases and 7 bases respectively, with 26 bases between them. From germline, CDR1 is SGDLS and CDR2 YYNGEE. This CDR3 contains 18 residues. The CDR3 region is CASSVDGDARGAGEEQYF. DNA of the CDR3: TGTGCCAGCAGCGTAGATGGAGACGCCAGAGGGGCCGGGGAAGAGCAGTACTTC.

This clone was counted once. This chain uses TRBV6-1 with TRBJ1-5, with unresolved D. The V end lost 1 base, the J end lost 5 bases, and 9 bases lay between the germline ends. Germline V lookup: CDR1 MNHNS, CDR2 SASEGT. The CDR3 extends over 14 amino acids. CDR3: CASSEVSRDQPQHF. CDR3 DNA sequence: TGTGCCAGCAGTGAAGTAAGTAGAGATCAGCCCCAGCATTTT.

This chain uses TRBV7-7 with TRBJ1-1; 7 bases line up with TRBD1. CDR3 length: 15 amino acids. The germline gives CDR1 SSHAT, CDR2 FNYEAQ (reference sequence). CDR3 loop: CASENQGDPNTEAFF. CDR3 sequence (DNA): TGTGCTAGCGAGAACCAGGGGGACCCTAACACTGAAGCTTTCTTT. The variable domain in full, completed from reference TRBV7-7 and TRBJ1-1, reads GAGVSQSPRYKVTKRGQDVTLRCDPISSHATLYWYQQALGQGPEFLTYFNYEAQPDKSGLPSDRFSAERPEGSISTLTIQRTEQRDSAMYRCASENQGDPNTEAFFGQGTRLTVV.

The chain couples TRBV9 to TRBJ1-1; D unclear. V gave up 0 bases and J gave up 2 bases, with 8 bases separating them. Germline lookup yields CDR1 SGDLS and CDR2 YYNGEE. This CDR3 region has 14 residues. The chain's CDR3 is CASSVGPGNTEAFF. In DNA form, the CDR3 reads TGTGCCAGCAGCGTAGGTCCAGGCAACACTGAAGCTTTCTTT.

This clone was observed a single time. This chain links TRBV7-3 with TRBJ1-2; D ambiguous. The V gene's germline CDR1 is SGHTA and CDR2 FQGTGA. This CDR3 is built from 13 residues. V lost 8 bases, J lost 8 bases, and 18 bases lay in between. The CDR3 DNA reads as TGTGCCAGCTCTCTATCAGCCGGCGGAGGCTACACCTTC. Translating it yields CASSLSAGGGYTF. The full variable domain, completed using reference TRBV7-3 and TRBJ1-2, is GAGVSQTPSNKVTEKGKYVELRCDPISGHTALYWYRQSLGQGPEFLIYFQGTGAADDSGLPNDRFFAVRPEGSVSTLKIQRTERGDSAVYLCASSLSAGGGYTFGSGTRLTVV.

The chain uses TRBV10-2 and TRBJ2-5; D ambiguous. The CDR3 runs 13 residues. The V end lost 0 bases, the J end lost 4 bases, and 6 bases lay between the germline ends. Germline lookup yields CDR1 WSHSY and CDR2 SAAADI. The CDR3 region has the DNA TGCGCCAGCAGTGAGTCGGTCACAGAGACCCAGTACTTC. Amino acid sequence: CASSESVTETQYF.